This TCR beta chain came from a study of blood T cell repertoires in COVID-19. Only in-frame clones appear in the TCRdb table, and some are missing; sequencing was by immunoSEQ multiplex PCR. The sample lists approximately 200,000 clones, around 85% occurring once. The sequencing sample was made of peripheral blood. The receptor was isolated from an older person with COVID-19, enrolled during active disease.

CDR3: CASSDTRPLGYEQYF. Written as DNA, the CDR3 is TGTGCCAGCAGCGATACTAGACCGCTTGGCTACGAGCAGTACTTC. The chain joins TRBV28 to TRBJ2-7; TRBD2 is a possible D gene (5 bases). Trimming left V 6 bases short and J 3 bases short, with 18 bases between. The CDR3 length is 15 residues. The V gene's germline CDR1 is MDHEN and CDR2 SYDVKM.